Below are 5 T cell receptor beta chains sequenced from a single sample in a study of blood T cell repertoires in COVID-19. Data came from immunoSEQ multiplex PCR; TCRdb stores just in-frame clones and leaves some out. Counted here are 9,000 to 10,000 clones, around 77% occurring once; the ten biggest clones make up 30% to 40%. The sample was peripheral blood. These receptors all stem from a human donor in a cohort sampled during active COVID-19.

The chain combines TRBV2 with TRBJ2-2; D gene uncertain. Trimming stripped 4 bases from V and 4 bases from J, with 7 bases between. This CDR3 contains 13 residues. Germline V gene lookup returns CDR1 SNHLY and CDR2 FYNNEI. Here the CDR3 reads CASSVVFTGELFF. The CDR3 DNA sequence: TGTGCCAGCAGTGTCGTGTTCACCGGGGAGCTGTTTTTT.

The V call is TRBV6-1, the J call TRBJ2-7; no clear D. The CDR3 loop spans 14 amino acids. V was cut by 3 bases and J by 1 base, with 10 bases left in between. In germline, CDR1 is MNHNS, CDR2 SASEGT. DNA for the CDR3: TGTGCCAGCAGTGAGTTTAGCAGATCCTACGAGCAGTACTTC. This translates into CASSEFSRSYEQYF.

This clone was observed a single time. This sequence joins TRBV7-3 and TRBJ2-1; the D gene is possibly TRBD1 (6 bases). This CDR3 region has 18 residues. CDR1 and CDR2 (germline): SGHTA, FQGTGA. Trimming removed 2 bases at V and 0 bases at J, with 17 bases between. The CDR3 sequence: CASSLEPQGRSSYNEQFF. The CDR3, as DNA: TGTGCCAGCAGCTTAGAGCCACAGGGAAGGAGCTCCTACAATGAGCAGTTCTTC. Together with reference TRBV7-3 and TRBJ2-1, the CDR3 gives the full variable domain: GAGVSQTPSNKVTEKGKYVELRCDPISGHTALYWYRQSLGQGPEFLIYFQGTGAADDSGLPNDRFFAVRPEGSVSTLKIQRTERGDSAVYLCASSLEPQGRSSYNEQFFGPGTRLTVL.

This chain joins TRBV4-1 and TRBJ1-2; the D gene is possibly TRBD1 (6 bases). Germline-derived CDR1 and CDR2 are MGHRA and YSYEKL. The CDR3 spans 16 residues. V was trimmed by 1 base and J by 7 bases, leaving 19 bases between them. In nucleotides, the CDR3 is TGCGCCAGCAGCCAAGGGCCAGCTGACAGGCTCACTGGCTACACCTTC. Translated: CASSQGPADRLTGYTF.

The gene calls are TRBV7-6 and TRBJ2-7, with 7 bases fitting TRBD1. Germline CDR1 and CDR2: SGHVS and FNYEAQ. Trimming removed 2 bases from V and 7 bases from J; junction bases left unmatched: 8. The CDR3 consists of 14 residues. In DNA, the CDR3 is TGTGCCAGCAGCTTAAGCCGACAGGGCTATGAGCAGTACTTC. Encoded protein: CASSLSRQGYEQYF.